The clone carrying this TCR beta chain was found a few times. The antigen remains unidentified. The CDR3 is made up of 14 amino acids. The V end was cut by 4 bases, the J end by 0 bases, with 4 bases between. The germline V gene has CDR1 SGHDN and CDR2 FVKESK. This specimen comes from a study of beta chain features in type 1 diabetes. Findings and limits, study-wide: Patients' naive, central memory and Treg TCRB repertoires seemed closer to one another than those of healthy donors. There were fewer insertions and more deletions at the VDJ junctions of type 1 diabetes patients. PCR might show a preference for shorter templates, equally across patients and controls. In every one of the four CD4+ subsets, TCRB CDR3s were moderately but significantly shorter in Type 1 diabetes patients.

Sequencing targeted expressed TCRB transcripts, as all isolated RNA had been reverse transcribed. Naive, central memory and regulatory T cell samples produced a mean of approximately 4 million reads. Measured with immunoSEQ multiplex PCR; TCRdb has only the in-frame clones, and not every one. The data contain 300,000 to 350,000 clones, roughly 14% of them singletons. The gene calls are TRBV14 and TRBJ2-6; the D is unclear. The sequence derives from a woman younger than 30 with type 1 diabetes. Specimen: naive CD4+ T cells from blood. In DNA, the CDR3 is TGTGCCAGCAGCCTATACTCTGGGGCCAACGTCCTGACTTTC. It codes for CASSLYSGANVLTF.